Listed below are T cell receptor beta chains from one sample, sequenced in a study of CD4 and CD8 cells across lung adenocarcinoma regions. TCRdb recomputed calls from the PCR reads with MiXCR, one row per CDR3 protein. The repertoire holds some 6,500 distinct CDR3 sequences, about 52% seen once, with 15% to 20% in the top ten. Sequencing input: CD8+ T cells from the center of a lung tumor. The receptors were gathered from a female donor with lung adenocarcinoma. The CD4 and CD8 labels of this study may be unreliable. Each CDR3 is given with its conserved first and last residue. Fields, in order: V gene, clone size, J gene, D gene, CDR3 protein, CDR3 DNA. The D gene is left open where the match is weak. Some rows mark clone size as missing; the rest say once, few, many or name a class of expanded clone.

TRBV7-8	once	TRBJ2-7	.	CASSLLDPAAGYEQYF	TGTGCCAGCAGCTTATTGGATCCAGCTGCGGGCTATGAGCAGTACTTC
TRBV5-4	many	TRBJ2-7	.	CASSVGLPPNYEQYF	TGTGCCAGCAGCGTGGGCCTTCCTCCCAACTACGAGCAGTACTTC
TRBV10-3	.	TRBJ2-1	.	CAGGLGGRVTDTQFF	TGTGCCGGGGGGCTCGGCGGCAGAGTCACAGATACCCAGTTCTTC
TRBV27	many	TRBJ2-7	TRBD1	CASSYQGTGVYNEQYF	TGTGCCAGCAGTTACCAGGGGACAGGGGTCTACAATGAGCAGTACTTC
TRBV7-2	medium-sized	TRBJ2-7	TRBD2	CASSLVSSGGDSYEQYF	TGTGCCAGCAGCTTAGTATCTAGCGGGGGGGATTCCTACGAGCAGTACTTC
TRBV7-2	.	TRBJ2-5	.	CAGTGVRSPETQYF	TGTGCCGGCACCGGCGTCCGTAGCCCAGAGACCCAGTACTTC
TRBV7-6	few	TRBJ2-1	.	CASSFRGDEQFF	TGTGCCAGCAGCTTTCGAGGGGACGAGCAGTTCTTC
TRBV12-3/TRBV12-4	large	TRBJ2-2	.	CATNRISNTGELFF	TGTGCCACCAACCGAATCTCGAACACCGGGGAGCTGTTTTTT
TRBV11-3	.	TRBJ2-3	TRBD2	CASSGGTRGRDQDTQYF	TGTGCCAGCAGCGGGGGGACTAGGGGCCGTGACCAAGATACCCAGTATTTT
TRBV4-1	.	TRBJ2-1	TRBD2	CASSPGPLAGNDEQFF	TGCGCCAGCAGCCCTGGACCACTAGCGGGGAACGATGAGCAGTTCTTC
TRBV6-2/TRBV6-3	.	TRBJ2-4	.	CASSYQAESPGTKLAKNIQYF	TGTGCCAGCAGTTACCAAGCCGAATCTCCCGGGACAAAACTAGCCAAAAACATTCAGTACTTC
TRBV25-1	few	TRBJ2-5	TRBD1	CASSESRQGVQETQYF	TGTGCCAGCAGTGAGTCTAGACAGGGAGTGCAGGAGACCCAGTACTTC
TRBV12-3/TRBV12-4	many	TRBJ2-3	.	CASSGDTNTDTQYF	TGTGCCAGCAGTGGGGACACGAACACAGATACGCAGTATTTT
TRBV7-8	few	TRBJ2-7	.	CASSLSRTNEQYF	TGTGCCAGCAGCTTATCCCGGACCAACGAGCAGTACTTC
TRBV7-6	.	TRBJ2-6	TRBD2	CASSLFGTSGGAETLNF	TGTGCCAGCAGTTTATTCGGGACTAGCGGGGGGGCCGAGACCCTGAATTTC
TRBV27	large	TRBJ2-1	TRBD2	CASSLRPSGYNEQFF	TGTGCCAGCAGTTTAAGGCCTAGCGGGTACAATGAGCAGTTCTTC
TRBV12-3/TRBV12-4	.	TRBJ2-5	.	CASSLAGGQNEQYF	TGTGCCAGCAGTTTAGCGGGAGGCCAGAATGAGCAGTACTTC
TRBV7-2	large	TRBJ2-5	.	CASSAAGETQYF	TGTGCCAGCAGCGCCGCGGGGGAGACCCAGTACTTC
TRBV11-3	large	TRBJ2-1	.	CASSLGQRGNEQFF	TGTGCCAGCAGCTTAGGACAAAGGGGCAATGAGCAGTTCTTC
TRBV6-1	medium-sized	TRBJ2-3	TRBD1	CASSHRGTGGPDTQYF	TGTGCCAGCTCCCACCGGGGGACAGGGGGACCAGATACGCAGTATTTT
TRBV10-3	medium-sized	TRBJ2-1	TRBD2	CAISESMAGAYNEQFF	TGTGCCATCAGTGAGTCGATGGCGGGAGCCTACAATGAGCAGTTCTTC
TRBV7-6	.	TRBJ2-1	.	CASLRDKPEELFF	TGTGCCAGCCTGCGGGACAAGCCCGAGGAGCTGTTTTTC
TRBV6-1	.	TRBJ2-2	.	CASSELGRQNTGAQFF	TGTGCCAGCAGTGAGCTCGGGAGACAGAACACCGGGGCGCAGTTTTTT
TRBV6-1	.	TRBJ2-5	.	CASRAAASGGETQYF	TGTGCCAGCAGGGCTGCTGCCTCCGGGGGAGAGACCCAGTACTTC
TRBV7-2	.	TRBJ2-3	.	CASTGGGDKDTQYF	TGTGCGAGCACCGGGGGCGGTGACAAAGATACGCAGTATTTC
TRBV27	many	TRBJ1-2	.	CASSLANTNYGYTF	TGTGCCAGCAGTTTAGCTAACACCAACTATGGCTACACCTTC
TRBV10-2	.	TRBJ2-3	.	CASSGVGGGGGNPDTQYF	TGCGCCAGCAGTGGAGTAGGGGGCGGGGGCGGGAACCCAGATACGCAGTATTTC